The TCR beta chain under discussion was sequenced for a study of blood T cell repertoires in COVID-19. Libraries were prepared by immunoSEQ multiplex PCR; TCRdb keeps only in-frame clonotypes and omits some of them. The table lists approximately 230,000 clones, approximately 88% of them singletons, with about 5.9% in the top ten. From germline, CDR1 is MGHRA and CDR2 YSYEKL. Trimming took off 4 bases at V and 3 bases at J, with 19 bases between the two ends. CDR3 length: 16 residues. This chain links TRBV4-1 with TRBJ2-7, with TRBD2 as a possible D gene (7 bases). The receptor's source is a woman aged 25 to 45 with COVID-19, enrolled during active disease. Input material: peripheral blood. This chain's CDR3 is CASSPRGGRRHYEQYF. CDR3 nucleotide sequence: TGCGCCAGCAGCCCAAGGGGGGGCAGGCGCCACTACGAGCAGTACTTC.